The entry below gives a single T cell receptor beta chain sequence along with its context. Antigen specificity is unknown. The data derive from a study of early T cells in non-severe SARS-CoV-2 infection. About the study: The sequenced material was bulk RNA from unsorted whole blood, and its chains were unpaired. Study-wide results and limits: VDJdb matching, biased toward anti-spike CD8 responses, missed private and CD4 specificities.

This CDR3 region has 17 residues. Germline V gene sequence: CDR1 SGHTA, CDR2 FQGNSA. V shed 0 bases and J 5 bases; nucleotides not matched to a gene: 5. Each single cDNA molecule received a unique molecular identifier. TCRdb called the 5' RACE reads again in MiXCR, with one record for every CDR3 protein. The table has about 28,000 distinct CDR3 sequences, 5.5% to 7.5% seen once. This chain links TRBV7-2 with TRBJ2-5; TRBD2 matches at 14 bases. The specimen was whole blood, collected at baseline. This TCR came from an adult who was a healthcare worker with PCR-confirmed SARS-CoV-2 infection or an uninfected control (not recorded which). The CDR3 sequence: CASSLARLAGGSETQYF. The CDR3 DNA sequence: TGTGCCAGCAGCTTAGCCCGACTAGCGGGGGGGTCGGAGACCCAGTACTTC.